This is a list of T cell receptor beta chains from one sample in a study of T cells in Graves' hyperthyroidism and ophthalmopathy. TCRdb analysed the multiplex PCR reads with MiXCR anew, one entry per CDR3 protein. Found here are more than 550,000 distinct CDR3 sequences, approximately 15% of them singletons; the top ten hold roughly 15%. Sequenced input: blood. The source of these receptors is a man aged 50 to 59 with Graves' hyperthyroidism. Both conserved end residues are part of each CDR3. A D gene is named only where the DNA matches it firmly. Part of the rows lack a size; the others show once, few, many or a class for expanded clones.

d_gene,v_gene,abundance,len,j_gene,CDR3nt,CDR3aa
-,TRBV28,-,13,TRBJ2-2,TGTGCCAGCAGAACATTGACGGAGGGGGAGCTGTTTTTT,CASRTLTEGELFF
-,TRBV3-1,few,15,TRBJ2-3,TGTGCCAGCAGCCAATCAAAGGACAGCACAGATACGCAGTATTTT,CASSQSKDSTDTQYF
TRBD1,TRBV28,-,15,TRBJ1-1,TGTGCCAGCACCGGCACAGGGGGCCTTAATCTCGTTGCTTTCTTT,CASTGTGGLNLVAFF
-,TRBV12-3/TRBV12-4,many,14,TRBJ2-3,TGTGCCAGCAGTTTCCGGCGATTGTTGAATACGCAGTATTTT,CASSFRRLLNTQYF
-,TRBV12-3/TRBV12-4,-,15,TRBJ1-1,TGTGCCAGCAGTTTTTCTGCGGCAATACACAGTGAAGCTTTCTTT,CASSFSAAIHSEAFF
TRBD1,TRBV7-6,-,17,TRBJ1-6,TGTGCCAGCAGCCAAACGCTGGGACAGGGCTTTAATTCACCCCTCCACTTT,CASSQTLGQGFNSPLHF
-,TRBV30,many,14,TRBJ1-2,TGTGCCTGGATACGGGGTCAGGGCCCCTATGGCTACACCTTC,CAWIRGQGPYGYTF
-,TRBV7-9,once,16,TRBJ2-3,TGTGCCAGCAGCTCCCTAAGGGGGGGAACCACAGATACGCAGTATTTT,CASSSLRGGTTDTQYF
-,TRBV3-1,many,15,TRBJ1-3,TGTGCCAGCAGCCAGGAAGTGCTGTCTGGAAACACCATATATTTT,CASSQEVLSGNTIYF
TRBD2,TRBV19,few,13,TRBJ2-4,TGTGCCAGTAGCGGGGGGGCCAAAAACATTCAGTACTTC,CASSGGAKNIQYF
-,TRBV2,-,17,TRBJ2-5,TGTGCCAGCCGCTATAGAACAGGGACGGCTGCGGTGGAGACCCAGTACTTC,CASRYRTGTAAVETQYF
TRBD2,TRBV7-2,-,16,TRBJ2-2,TGTGCCAGCAGCCCATTCCGCGGGAGAGGCACCGGGGAGCTGTTTTTT,CASSPFRGRGTGELFF
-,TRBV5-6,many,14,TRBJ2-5,TGTGCCAGCAGCTGGGGACTGTACCAAGAGACCCAGTACTTC,CASSWGLYQETQYF
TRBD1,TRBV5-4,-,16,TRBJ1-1,TGTGCCAGCAGCTGGGGACAGGAAAGACTAAGCACTGAAGCTTTCTTT,CASSWGQERLSTEAFF
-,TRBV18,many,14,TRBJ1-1,TGTGCCAGCTCACCATCCACAGGAAGGACTGAAGCTTTCTTT,CASSPSTGRTEAFF
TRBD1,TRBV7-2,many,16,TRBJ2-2,TGTGCCAGCAGCATTTACAGGGGGCGTTACACCGGGGAGCTGTTTTTT,CASSIYRGRYTGELFF
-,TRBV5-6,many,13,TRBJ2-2,TGTGCCAGCAGCTTCTGGGGAACCGGGGAGCTGTTTTTT,CASSFWGTGELFF
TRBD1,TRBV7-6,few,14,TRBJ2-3,TGTGCCAGCAGCTCTAGGACAGGGGAAGATACGCAGTATTTT,CASSSRTGEDTQYF
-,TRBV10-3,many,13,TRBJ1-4,TGTGCCATCAGTGAGGGAGCTAATGAAAAACTGTTTTTT,CAISEGANEKLFF
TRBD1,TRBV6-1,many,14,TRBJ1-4,TGTGCCAGCAGGAGGGACAGGGGATATGAAAAACTGTTTTTT,CASRRDRGYEKLFF
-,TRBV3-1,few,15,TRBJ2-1,TGTGCCAGCAGTCGTCCTTCGGTCGACATACATGAGCAGTTCTTC,CASSRPSVDIHEQFF
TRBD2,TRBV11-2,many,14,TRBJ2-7,TGTGCCAGCAGCTTAGTTAGGCTAGCGGGCGAGCAGTACTTC,CASSLVRLAGEQYF
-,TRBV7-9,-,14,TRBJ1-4,TGTGCCAGCAGCTCGGGCAGGACTAGTGAAAAACTGTTTTTT,CASSSGRTSEKLFF
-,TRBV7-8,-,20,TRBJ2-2,TGTGCCAGCAGCCACTTATTAGTCCTAGCAGCATACGTGAACACCGGGGAGCTGTTTTTT,CASSHLLVLAAYVNTGELFF
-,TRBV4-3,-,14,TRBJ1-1,TGCGCCAGCAGCCAAGATACTGGGACCACTGAAGCTTTCTTT,CASSQDTGTTEAFF
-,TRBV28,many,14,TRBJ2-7,TGTGCCAGCAGCGCGCCGGGAATCAAATACGAGCAGTACTTC,CASSAPGIKYEQYF
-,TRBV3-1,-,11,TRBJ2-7,TGTGCCAGCAGCACTAACTTTGAGCAGTACTTC,CASSTNFEQYF
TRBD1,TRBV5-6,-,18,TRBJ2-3,TGTGCCAGCAGCTCAACAATGGACACCGGACAGGGCACAGATACGCAGTATTTT,CASSSTMDTGQGTDTQYF
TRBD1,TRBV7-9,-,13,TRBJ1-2,TGTGCCAGCAGCTTTGGGACAGGCTATAGCTACACCTTC,CASSFGTGYSYTF
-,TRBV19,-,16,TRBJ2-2,TGTGCCAGTAGTATATGGGCCGGCGATAACACCGGGGAGCTGTTTTTT,CASSIWAGDNTGELFF
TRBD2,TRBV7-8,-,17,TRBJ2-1,TGTGCCAGCAGCTTGCCGGAGACTAGCGGGCCCTACAATGAGCAGTTCTTC,CASSLPETSGPYNEQFF
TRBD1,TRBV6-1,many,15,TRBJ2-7,TGTGCCAGCAGCTTGGACAGGGGGCACTCCTACGAGCAGTACTTC,CASSLDRGHSYEQYF
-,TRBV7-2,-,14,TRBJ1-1,TGTGCCAGCAGCCGAACCGGGACCTCAACTGAAGCTTTCTTT,CASSRTGTSTEAFF
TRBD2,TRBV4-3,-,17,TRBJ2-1,TGCGCCAGCAGCCCTGGGGTCGGGACTAGCGGGAGTATTGAGCAGTTCTTC,CASSPGVGTSGSIEQFF
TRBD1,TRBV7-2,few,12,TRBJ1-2,TGTGCCAGCAGGACCTTGACAGGGCTACCCACCTTC,CASRTLTGLPTF
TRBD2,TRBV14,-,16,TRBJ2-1,TGTGCCAGCAGCCAACGACTAGCGGGCATCGCCAATGAGCAGTTCTTC,CASSQRLAGIANEQFF
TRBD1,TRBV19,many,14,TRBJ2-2,TGTGCCAGTAAGGGACAGGGGGCGATCGGGGAGCTGTTTTTT,CASKGQGAIGELFF
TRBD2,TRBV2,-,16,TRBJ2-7,TGTGCCAGCAGTGAATTAGGGACTAGCGGGAGTTACGAGCAGTACTTC,CASSELGTSGSYEQYF
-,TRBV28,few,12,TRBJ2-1,TGTGCCAGCGTAAACTTCTACAATGAGCAGTTCTTC,CASVNFYNEQFF
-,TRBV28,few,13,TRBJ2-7,TGTGCCAGCGTAAGAGGAGGGGAGGACGGGCAGTACTTC,CASVRGGEDGQYF
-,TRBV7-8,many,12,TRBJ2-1,TGTGCCAGCAGCCTCACTAAGGATGAGCAGTTCTTC,CASSLTKDEQFF
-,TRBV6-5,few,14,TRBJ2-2,TGTGCCAGCAGTTACTCGCGAGGGGTCGGGGAGCTGTTTTTT,CASSYSRGVGELFF
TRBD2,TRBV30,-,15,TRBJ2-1,TGTGCCTGGAGTGTAATAGCGGGAGCCTACAATGAGCAGTTCTTC,CAWSVIAGAYNEQFF
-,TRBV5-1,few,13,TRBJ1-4,TGCGCCAGCAGCTTGGGGACATACGAAAAACTGTTTTTT,CASSLGTYEKLFF
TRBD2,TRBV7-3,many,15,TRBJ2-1,TGTGCCAGCAGCTGGGCTAGCGGCCCTTACAATGAGCAGTTCTTC,CASSWASGPYNEQFF
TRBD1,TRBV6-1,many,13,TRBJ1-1,TGTGCCAGCAGTCAAAGAGACAGGGCTGAAGCTTTCTTT,CASSQRDRAEAFF
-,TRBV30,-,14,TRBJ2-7,TGTGCCTGGAGGAGGGCGGGTCGCTCCTACGAGCAGTACTTC,CAWRRAGRSYEQYF
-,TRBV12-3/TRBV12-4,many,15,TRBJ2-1,TGTGCCAGCAGCACAACAGGGCGGGCGTCCAATGAGCAGTTCTTC,CASSTTGRASNEQFF
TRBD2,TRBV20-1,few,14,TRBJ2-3,TGCAGTGCTAGAGATGGACTAGCTAAAGATACGCAGTATTTT,CSARDGLAKDTQYF
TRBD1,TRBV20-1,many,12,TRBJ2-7,TGCAGTATACCGGGACAGACCTACGAGCAGTACTTC,CSIPGQTYEQYF
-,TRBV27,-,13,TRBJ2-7,TGTGCCAGCACACCACAAGGGTACAATGAGCAGTACTTC,CASTPQGYNEQYF
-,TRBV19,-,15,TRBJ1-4,TGTGCCAGTAGTCGCGGGGAAGGTCGGCATGGAAAACTGTTTTTT,CASSRGEGRHGKLFF
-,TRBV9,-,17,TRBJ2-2,TGTGCCAGCAGCCTACACCCGGGACAACTCAACACCGGGGAGCTGTTTTTT,CASSLHPGQLNTGELFF